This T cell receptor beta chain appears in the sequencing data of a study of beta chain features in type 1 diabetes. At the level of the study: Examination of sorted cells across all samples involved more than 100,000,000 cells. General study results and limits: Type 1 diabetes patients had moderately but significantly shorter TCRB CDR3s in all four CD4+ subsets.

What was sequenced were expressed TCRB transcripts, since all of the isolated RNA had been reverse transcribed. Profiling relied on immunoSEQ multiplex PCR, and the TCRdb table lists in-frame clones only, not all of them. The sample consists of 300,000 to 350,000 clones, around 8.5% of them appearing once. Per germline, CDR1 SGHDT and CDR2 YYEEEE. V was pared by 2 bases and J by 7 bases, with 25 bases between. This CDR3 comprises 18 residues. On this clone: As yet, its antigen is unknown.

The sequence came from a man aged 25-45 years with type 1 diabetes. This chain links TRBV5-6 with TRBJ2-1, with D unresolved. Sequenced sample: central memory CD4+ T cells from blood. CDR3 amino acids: CASSFLVFLGSKENEQFF. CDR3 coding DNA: TGTGCCAGCAGCTTTTTAGTCTTCCTCGGGTCGAAGGAAAATGAGCAGTTCTTC.